The clone carrying this T cell receptor beta chain was observed once. Its target is unknown. Germline V lookup: CDR1 SGHAT, CDR2 FQNNGV. V lost 3 bases, J lost 3 bases, and 12 bases lay in between. This CDR3 has 15 residues. This specimen belongs to a study of shared clonotypes between healthy human individuals. General observations from the study: Sequencing depth was expected to affect clonotype sharing among donors. All-four-donor shared clonotypes had higher generation probabilities than non-shared clonotypes did. Naive subsets generally exceeded memory subsets in estimated richness.

The data were produced by immunoSEQ multiplex PCR, yet TCRdb's version contains in-frame clones alone and is incomplete. The repertoire has around 2.5 million clones, roughly 93% of them found once; the top ten carry 0.35% to 0.45%. This chain connects TRBV11-2 to TRBJ2-1; D may be TRBD2 (5 bases). Sequencing was carried out using naive CD4+ T cells from PBMCs. Indicated subset: CD45RA+ positively selected. The receptor was isolated from a man aged 18 to 30 in good health. Some clones in this sample may be carry-over from other donors' samples. The CDR3 coding sequence is TGTGCCAGCAGCTTTCGGGGTGCCCACTACAATGAGCAGTTCTTC. Its translation: CASSFRGAHYNEQFF.